This is a list of T cell receptor beta chains from one sample in a study of CD8 T cells in Susac syndrome. TCRdb independently ran MiXCR on the immunoSEQ multiplex PCR reads; one entry per CDR3 protein. This sample yields fewer than 150,000 distinct CDR3 sequences, of which about 93% are seen a single time; approximately 0.3% belongs to the top ten. What was sequenced was CD8+ T cells from PBMCs. All receptors come from a human donor in good health. The CDR3 runs from the conserved cysteine through the conserved F or W. The D gene is left open where the match is weak. Rows give clone size only sometimes, using once, few, many, or a class for an expanded clone.

j_call	d_call	v_call	clone_size	cdr3_aa	cdr3_nt
TRBJ1-1	.	TRBV6-2/TRBV6-3	.	CASSYEPGGRMNTEAFF	TGTGCCAGCAGTTACGAGCCGGGAGGCCGCATGAACACTGAAGCTTTCTTT
TRBJ2-3	.	TRBV28	.	CASGWPHGTDTQYF	TGTGCCAGCGGCTGGCCCCATGGCACAGATACGCAGTATTTT
TRBJ1-5	.	TRBV12-3/TRBV12-4	.	CASSTGFSGNQPQHF	TGTGCCAGCAGTACAGGGTTTTCAGGCAATCAGCCCCAGCATTTT
TRBJ2-1	TRBD2	TRBV27	.	CASSLISGIFNEQFF	TGTGCCAGCTCCCTAATCAGCGGGATCTTCAATGAGCAGTTCTTC
TRBJ1-2	.	TRBV19	.	CASSWAEDYGYTF	TGTGCCAGTAGTTGGGCGGAAGACTATGGCTACACCTTC
TRBJ2-5	TRBD1	TRBV15	.	CATSRTGGLEETQYF	TGTGCCACCAGCAGGACAGGGGGCTTGGAAGAGACCCAGTACTTC
TRBJ2-1	TRBD1	TRBV5-1	.	CASSWTGTDEQFF	TGCGCCAGCAGCTGGACAGGAACCGATGAGCAGTTCTTC
TRBJ2-7	.	TRBV29-1	.	CSVALDSYYEQYF	TGCAGCGTTGCCCTGGACAGCTACTACGAGCAGTACTTC
TRBJ2-7	.	TRBV15	.	CATSEDRTTYEQYF	TGTGCCACCAGTGAAGATCGGACGACCTACGAGCAGTACTTC
TRBJ1-3	TRBD1	TRBV13	.	CASSVDRARNTIYF	TGTGCCAGCAGCGTGGACAGGGCGAGAAACACCATATATTTT
TRBJ1-1	TRBD1	TRBV7-9	.	CASSLPEGQGIEAFF	TGTGCCAGCAGCCTACCCGAGGGACAGGGAATTGAAGCTTTCTTT
TRBJ2-7	.	TRBV4-1	.	CASSQDNRTPYEQYF	TGCGCCAGCAGCCAAGATAACCGAACCCCCTACGAGCAGTACTTC
TRBJ2-7	.	TRBV20-1	.	CSAQQVYEQYF	TGCAGTGCCCAACAAGTCTACGAGCAGTACTTC
TRBJ2-7	TRBD2	TRBV7-9	few	CASSPGLAGAYEQYF	TGTGCCAGCAGCCCCGGACTAGCGGGAGCCTACGAGCAGTACTTC
TRBJ2-1	TRBD2	TRBV15	.	CATSRLAGNPNEQFF	TGTGCCACCAGCAGACTAGCGGGAAATCCCAATGAGCAGTTCTTC
TRBJ2-1	TRBD2	TRBV12-3/TRBV12-4	once	CASSLSLAEGQFF	TGTGCCAGCAGTTTAAGCCTAGCGGAGGGACAGTTCTTC
TRBJ2-5	TRBD2	TRBV29-1	.	CSVDLSSGRGRLETQYF	TGCAGCGTTGACCTCTCTAGCGGGAGGGGGAGGCTGGAGACCCAGTACTTC